Each of the 24 T cell receptor beta chains below was sequenced from the same sample in a study of T-cell memory formation after mild COVID-19. TCRdb re-derived calls from the 5' RACE reads in MiXCR, one entry per CDR3 protein. The sample has under 650,000 distinct CDR3 sequences; around 17% are singletons. Material: PBMCs or a T cell subset sorted from them (not recorded which). All receptors derive from an adult woman who had mild COVID-19 (a few samples of this study predate the infection). Cell type and time point are not known.

This clonotype was detected a few times. The V call is TRBV12-3 or TRBV12-4, the J call TRBJ2-1, with no clear D. CDR3 length equals 16 residues. The V end was cut by 5 bases, the J end by 2 bases, with 16 bases between. The CDR3 DNA reads TGTGCCAGCAGTCCCAGCGATACGTCGCCCTACAATGAGCAGTTCTTC. It specifies CASSPSDTSPYNEQFF.

This rearrangement joins TRBV29-1 to TRBJ2-3; D gene uncertain. Trimming removed 1 base at V and 2 bases at J, with 7 bases between. This CDR3 comprises 13 residues. The germline V gene has CDR1 SQVTM and CDR2 ANQGSEA. The chain's CDR3 is CSVEGSATDTQYF. CDR3 nucleotide sequence: TGCAGCGTTGAAGGGTCCGCCACAGATACGCAGTATTTT.

The chain uses TRBV20-1 and TRBJ2-7; 11 positions match TRBD2. After removal of 3 bases from V and 4 bases from J, the junction contained 5 bases not matched to a gene. Germline V CDR1 and CDR2: DFQATT, SNEGSKA (reference sequence). The CDR3 sequence is 14 residues long. CDR3 sequence reads: CSASGTSGDYEQYF. In DNA form, the CDR3 reads TGCAGTGCTAGCGGGACTAGCGGAGATTACGAGCAGTACTTC.

This chain links TRBV6-5 with TRBJ2-5; possibly TRBD1 or TRBD2 for D (5 bases each). V was clipped by 7 bases and J by 4 bases, with 13 bases between them. This CDR3 region has 13 residues. CDR1 is MNHEY, CDR2 SVGAGI, per germline. CDR3 sequence: CASTIGGGETQYF. CDR3 bases: TGTGCCAGCACGATCGGTGGGGGAGAGACCCAGTACTTC.

The chain employs TRBV29-1 and TRBJ2-1; 7 positions agree with TRBD1. The CDR3 is 12 amino acids. Germline V lookup: CDR1 SQVTM, CDR2 ANQGSEA. With 2 bases clipped from V and 8 bases from J, the junction kept 3 bases outside the gene matches. In nucleotides, the CDR3 is TGCAGCGTTGAAACAGGGGCAGATGAGCAGTTCTTC. It is translated as CSVETGADEQFF.

This clonotype was counted ten times or more. The rearrangement joins TRBV25-1 to TRBJ2-7, with D perhaps matching TRBD1 or TRBD2 (5 bases each). Trimming took 2 bases from V and 6 from J, leaving 8 bases between them. Germline loops: CDR1 MGHDK, CDR2 SYGVNS. This CDR3 contains 12 residues. For the CDR3, the DNA is TGTGCCAGCAGTGAAACGGGGCGCGAGCAGTACTTC. Its translation: CASSETGREQYF.

At least ten counts were recorded for this clonotype. The junction differs from germline at one of its ends, possibly a read error. This chain uses TRBV7-7 with TRBJ2-5; 8 bases align to TRBD1. The CDR3 covers 16 residues. Germline assignment: CDR1 SSHAT and CDR2 FNYEAQ (reference sequence). This chain's CDR3 is CASSLSGQGPQETQYF. CDR3 DNA sequence: TGTGCTAGCAGCTTATCAGGACAGGGACCCCAAGAGACCCAGTACTTC.

This clonotype turned up a few times. This chain uses TRBV18 with TRBJ2-1; D is undetermined. CDR1 and CDR2 (germline): KGHSH, LQKENI. The CDR3 loop spans 15 amino acids. V shed 8 bases and J shed 5 bases, with 19 bases lying between them. The CDR3 reads CASTFSPSPNNEQFF. The CDR3, as DNA: TGTGCCAGCACCTTTAGCCCGAGTCCGAACAATGAGCAGTTCTTC.

The chain links TRBV27 to TRBJ2-5; 8 bases agree with TRBD1. CDR1 and CDR2 (germline): MNHEY, SMNVEV (reference sequence). Unmatched junction bases numbered 9, after V lost 4 bases and J lost 5 bases. This CDR3 contains 15 residues. This chain's CDR3 is CASSSWTGSVETQYF. The CDR3 DNA sequence: TGTGCCAGCAGTTCCTGGACAGGGAGTGTTGAGACCCAGTACTTC.

This clonotype has more than one count but fewer than ten. The rearrangement joins TRBV25-1 to TRBJ2-7; D remains ambiguous. Trimming cost V 5 bases and J 0 bases, with 5 bases left between them. This CDR3 has 12 amino acids. Germline CDR1 and CDR2: MGHDK and SYGVNS. The CDR3 DNA reads TGTGCCAGCAGTTGGGCCTCCTACGAGCAGTACTTC. It translates to CASSWASYEQYF.

For this clonotype: A read error may explain this, as a much larger clone is one base away. The CDR3 nucleotides read TGTGCCAGCAGTCCTATACAGATAGCCAAAAACATTCAGTACTTC. Residues: CASSPIQIAKNIQYF. The rearrangement joins TRBV12-3 or TRBV12-4 to TRBJ2-4, with no clear D. The CDR3 contains 15 residues. V shed 5 bases and J shed 0 bases, with 11 bases lying between them.

This chain links TRBV27 with TRBJ1-2; perhaps TRBD1 as D (5 bases). CDR1 is MNHEY, CDR2 SMNVEV, per germline (reference sequence). The CDR3 covers 12 residues. Trimming shortened V by 9 bases and J by 5 bases, and 13 bases separated the two germline ends. The CDR3 DNA reads TGTGCCAGTTCCTGGGACGGTTATGGCTACACCTTC. It encodes CASSWDGYGYTF.

The chain couples TRBV5-6 to TRBJ1-1; D is unclear. V was pared by 0 bases and J by 2 bases, with 8 bases between. Germline-derived CDR1 and CDR2 are SGHDT and YYEEEE. There are 14 residues in the CDR3. The CDR3 nucleotides read TGTGCCAGCAGCTTGGCCACTTATAACACTGAAGCTTTCTTT. Translated, it gives CASSLATYNTEAFF.

The sample holds a few counts of this clonotype. The V gene is TRBV28, the J gene TRBJ2-5, with D perhaps TRBD2 (6 bases). V lost 6 bases and J lost 2, with 10 bases in between. CDR3 length equals 13 residues. The V gene's germline CDR1 is MDHEN and CDR2 SYDVKM. The CDR3 here is CASRYGRQETQYF. In nucleotides, the CDR3 is TGTGCCAGCAGATACGGGAGACAAGAGACCCAGTACTTC.

In its sample, this clonotype was seen a few times. This chain uses TRBV12-3 or TRBV12-4 with TRBJ2-7, with 10 positions matching TRBD1. This CDR3 contains 15 residues. Losses at the gene ends were 5 bases for V and 4 bases for J; bases not matched to a gene: 8. CDR3 sequence: CASSRGQGGSYEQYF. CDR3 bases: TGTGCCAGCAGTCGAGGACAGGGGGGCTCATACGAGCAGTACTTC.

Only a few counts were recorded for this clonotype. The rearrangement joins TRBV18 to TRBJ2-7, with D possibly TRBD2 on 6 matching bases. The CDR3 is made up of 15 amino acids. Trimming removed 0 bases at V and 7 bases at J, with 16 bases between. CDR1 and CDR2 (germline): KGHSH, LQKENI. CDR3 DNA: TGTGCCAGCTCACCACCGGGACTCCGAGCGGTAGAGCAGTACTTC. As protein: CASSPPGLRAVEQYF.

This clonotype was seen only a few times. The chain links TRBV7-3 to TRBJ1-6; TRBD1 agrees at 7 bases. CDR1 and CDR2 from the germline V gene are SGHTA and FQGTGA. J gave up 9 bases and V 2 bases, and 4 bases lay outside the gene matches. The CDR3 spans 14 residues. Written as DNA, the CDR3 is TGTGCCAGCAGCTTAGGACAGGCGGGTTCACCCCTCCACTTT. The encoded protein is CASSLGQAGSPLHF.

The rearrangement links TRBV20-1 to TRBJ2-7, with TRBD1 matching 7 bases. The V gene end was trimmed by 0 bases and the J gene end by 0 bases; junction bases not matched to a gene: 8. The CDR3 runs 16 residues. CDR1 and CDR2 (germline): DFQATT, SNEGSKA (reference sequence). CDR3 sequence: CSARDRTGRSSYEQYF. The CDR3, as DNA: TGCAGTGCTAGAGATCGGACAGGTCGATCCTCCTACGAGCAGTACTTC.

V is TRBV6-5 and J is TRBJ2-1; 16 bases are a match to TRBD2. The CDR3 covers 18 residues. V was clipped by 5 bases and J by 4 bases; unmatched bases: 8. The germline CDR1 and CDR2 sequences are MNHEY and SVGAGI. The CDR3 protein is CASSPGTSGRGVYNEQFF. CDR3 coding DNA: TGTGCCAGCAGTCCGGGGACTAGCGGGAGGGGGGTTTACAATGAGCAGTTCTTC.

The rearrangement links TRBV9 to TRBJ2-2, with D hard to call. Trimming took 1 base from V and 3 from J, leaving 10 bases between them. Germline V gene lookup returns CDR1 SGDLS and CDR2 YYNGEE. The CDR3 loop spans 15 amino acids. The CDR3 sequence: CASSVSADYTGELFF. CDR3 DNA sequence: TGTGCCAGCAGCGTATCGGCGGATTACACCGGGGAGCTGTTTTTT.

This clonotype was picked up a small number of times. V and J are TRBV7-2 and TRBJ2-5; D unresolved. Germline V gives CDR1 SGHTA, CDR2 FQGNSA. This CDR3 is 14 amino acids long. Deletions cut 2 bases from V and 3 bases from J, with 10 bases between. The CDR3 bases are TGTGCCAGCAGCTTAATTCAGCCTGAAGAGACCCAGTACTTC. Translated: CASSLIQPEETQYF.

The chain joins TRBV5-1 to TRBJ1-1; D gene unclear. Germline CDR1 SGHRS, CDR2 YFSETQ. Between the trimmed V and J ends, which lost 6 bases and 0 bases, there was a span of 9 bases. The CDR3 is 13 residues long. Here the CDR3 DNA reads TGCGCCAGCACTGAGATGATGAACACTGAAGCTTTCTTT. Protein sequence: CASTEMMNTEAFF.

In the case of this clonotype: Compared with germline, one end of the junction differs, possibly owing to a read error. The chain employs TRBV7-2 and TRBJ2-3; 7 bases agree with TRBD2. Germline CDR1 is SGHTA and CDR2 is FQGNSA. The CDR3 extends over 15 amino acids. The CDR3 bases are TGCTCCAGCAGCTCAGATAGCGGGTGCACAGATACGCAGTATTTT. Translation gives CSSSSDSGCTDTQYF. Full variable domain (rest looked up from reference TRBV7-2 and TRBJ2-3): GAGVSQSPSNKVTEKGKDVELRCDPISGHTALYWYRQSLGQGLEFLIYFQGNSAPDKSGLPSDRFSAERTGGSVSTLTIQRTQQEDSAVYLCSSSSDSGCTDTQYFGPGTRLTVL.

This clonotype was counted a few times. The rearrangement uses TRBV5-6 and TRBJ2-5; 7 bases match TRBD2. With 4 bases clipped from V and 0 bases from J, the junction kept 15 bases outside the gene matches. The length of the CDR3 is 18 residues. CDR1 and CDR2 from the germline V gene are SGHDT and YYEEEE. The DNA of the CDR3 is TGTGCCAGCAGCACGCGACCAAGCGGGGCCAGGGACCAAGAGACCCAGTACTTC. Its protein is CASSTRPSGARDQETQYF. Variable domain in full (rest from reference TRBV5-6 and TRBJ2-5): DAGVTQSPTHLIKTRGQQVTLRCSPKSGHDTVSWYQQALGQGPQFIFQYYEEEERQRGNFPDRFSGHQFPNYSSELNVNALLLGDSALYLCASSTRPSGARDQETQYFGPGTRLLVL.